This T cell receptor beta chain derives from a study of PD-1 blockade in mismatch repair-deficient tumors. Study results and caveats: Tumor-resident clones, often undetectable pretreatment in blood, expanded then contracted after pembrolizumab. All three positive peptides came from frameshift mutations, yielding about 150 blood TCRs.

Of note for this clone: Its specificity is not known.

CDR3 length equals 14 residues. Trimming stripped 5 bases from V and 5 bases from J, with 15 bases between. Germline V lookup: CDR1 SGHTA, CDR2 FQGNSA. Time point: 10-day in vitro stimulation with candidate neoantigen peptide 4. TCRs were sequenced from three patients responding to pembrolizumab. A roughly eleven-day in vitro culture was run per each of seven reactive peptides. Assay: immunoSEQ multiplex PCR; the TCRdb copy retains only in-frame clones and omits some. The repertoire includes roughly 14,000 clones, roughly 80% of them detected once, and around 24% sits in the top ten. The source material was cells cultured in vitro, sampled from a patient treated with pembrolizumab. The chain has TRBV7-2 and TRBJ1-1; no firm D call. This clonotype was sampled from an adult with mismatch repair-deficient cancer. This CDR3 is CASSPEGWKTEAFF. The DNA of the CDR3 is TGTGCCAGCAGCCCAGAGGGTTGGAAAACTGAAGCTTTCTTT.